This T cell receptor beta chain was captured by sequencing in a study of OX40 agonist ivuxolimab in advanced cancers. Whole-study context: Patients received the agonistic anti-OX40 (CD134) antibody ivuxolimab. Cancers in dose escalation were hepatocellular, melanoma, renal cell and head and neck.

General observations from the study: At doses 0.1 to 3.0 mg/kg, CD4+ and CD8+ clones expanded. Partial responders treated at 0.1-3.0 mg/kg exhibited clonal expansion among the lowest measured.

CDR3 length: 12 amino acids. V lost 5 bases and J 5 bases, leaving 10 bases between the germline ends. Germline V gene data show CDR1 as SGHAT and CDR2 as FQDESV (reference sequence). Assay used: immunoSEQ multiplex PCR; TCRdb lists only in-frame clones, some missing. The data contain tens of thousands of clones, about four fifths of them singletons. Regarding this clone: Its cognate antigen is unknown.

The chain uses TRBV11-1 and TRBJ2-7, with D possibly TRBD1 on 6 matching bases. This receptor was obtained from an adult with an advanced solid tumor such as melanoma, head and neck, liver or kidney cancer. Material: CD4+ or CD8+ T cells sorted from blood, obtained in a trial of the OX40 agonist ivuxolimab. For the CDR3, the DNA is TGTGCCAGCAGCCGGAACAGGGACGAGCAGTACTTC. This sequence encodes CASSRNRDEQYF.